This T cell receptor (beta chain) was retrieved from a study of PD-1 blockade in classical Hodgkin lymphoma. Points on this clone: Its antigen is not identified.

TCRdb's copy holds only in-frame clones and misses some; the assay was immunoSEQ multiplex PCR. The table lists approximately 96,000 clones, under 95% of them singletons. The V gene's germline CDR1 is SGHRS and CDR2 YFSETQ. This CDR3 is 19 amino acids long. The V and J ends lost 0 bases and 3 bases respectively, with 25 bases between them. Findings and limits, study-wide: The study found complete responders had baseline diversity similar to newly diagnosed patients. When set against healthy donors, newly diagnosed patients were reported to show lower baseline TCR diversity.

Time point described: cycle 4 day 1 (C4D1), after more than five weeks of nivolumab. Each patient experienced a relapse that followed autologous stem cell transplantation, and brentuximab vedotin exposure varied. The V gene is TRBV5-1, the J gene TRBJ2-7, with a possible D match to TRBD2 (6 bases). The TCR originated in a human donor with classical Hodgkin lymphoma. The source was peripheral blood mononuclear cells (PBMCs), collected before the fourth cycle of nivolumab. The CDR3 nucleotides read TGCGCCAGCAGCTTGGGAAGGTTTCGGACTTCCGGGACTCTCTACGAGCAGTACTTC. This gives the protein CASSLGRFRTSGTLYEQYF.